This T cell receptor (beta chain) stems from a study of T cell repertoires in cytomegalovirus infection. Study-level information: Indications came from public TCR beta signatures; they pointed to CMV infection and to a matching HLA type.

Study-level results: Public TCR beta family frequency separated CMV-and-HLA carriers, including in an independent cohort. Within the response measured ex vivo, HLA-C-restricted CMV-specific TCR beta clonotypes were dominant.

A single record per CDR3 protein comes from TCRdb applying MiXCR to the reads. The table includes hundreds of thousands of distinct CDR3 sequences, 40% to 50% detected once. This clonotype was found many times. The antigen is not known. V shed 0 bases and J shed 4 bases, with 9 bases lying between them. CDR3 length: 14 amino acids. Germline V gene data show CDR1 as SGHVS and CDR2 as FNYEAQ. The sequence derives from a human donor in good health (CMV status not recorded). Some clones in this sample may be carry-over from other donors' samples. Material: cultured PBMCs, obtained from culture after CMV antigen stimulation. The chain joins TRBV7-6 to TRBJ1-1; possibly TRBD1 for D (6 bases). The CDR3 sequence: CASSLAGGGTEAFF. CDR3 in DNA: TGTGCCAGCAGCTTAGCAGGGGGTGGCACTGAAGCTTTCTTT.